This T cell receptor (beta chain) originates from a study of cytomegalovirus exposure and HLA in healthy donors. Study outcomes and limitations: The authors judged a highly shared variant cluster likely a sequencing artifact. In a later analysis, TCR beta V- and J-gene trimming showed a link to a missense DCLRE1C variant. TCR beta chains numbering more than 150 were designated cytomegalovirus-associated. Most CMV-associated TCR beta chains appeared HLA-restricted in a later analysis.

A remark on this clone: Its antigen is not known.

Primers for the PCR totalled 60 Vbeta and 13 Jbeta. This table comes from immunoSEQ multiplex PCR, and its TCRdb copy is limited to in-frame clones, with some not included. The sample carries approximately 190,000 clones, around 82% recorded once. The CDR3 consists of 17 residues. Germline CDR1 is LNHNV and CDR2 is YYDKDF (reference sequence). Trimming shortened V by 0 bases and J by 6 bases, and 18 bases separated the two germline ends. This receptor was taken from a woman in her twenties or thirties in good health and CMV-seropositive. The chain links TRBV15 to TRBJ1-3; D possibly corresponds to TRBD1 (5 bases). Input material: PBMCs. The CDR3 DNA sequence: TGTGCCACCAGCAGAGATCTAGTAGGACAAGGAGTAAACACCATATATTTT. It translates to CATSRDLVGQGVNTIYF.